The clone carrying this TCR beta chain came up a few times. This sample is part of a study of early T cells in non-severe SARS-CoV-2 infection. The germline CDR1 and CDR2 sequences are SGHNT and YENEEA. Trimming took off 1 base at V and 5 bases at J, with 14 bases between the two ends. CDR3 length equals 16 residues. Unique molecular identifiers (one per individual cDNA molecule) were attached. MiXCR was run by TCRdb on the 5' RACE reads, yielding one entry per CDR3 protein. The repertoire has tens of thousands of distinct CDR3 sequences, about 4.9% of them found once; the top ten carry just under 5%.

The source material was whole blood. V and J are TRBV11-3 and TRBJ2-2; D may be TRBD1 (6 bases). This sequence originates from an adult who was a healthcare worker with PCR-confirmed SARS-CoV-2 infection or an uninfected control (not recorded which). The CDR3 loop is CASSLGAKQGTGELFF. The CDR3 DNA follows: TGTGCCAGCAGCTTAGGGGCAAAACAGGGAACCGGGGAGCTGTTTTTT.